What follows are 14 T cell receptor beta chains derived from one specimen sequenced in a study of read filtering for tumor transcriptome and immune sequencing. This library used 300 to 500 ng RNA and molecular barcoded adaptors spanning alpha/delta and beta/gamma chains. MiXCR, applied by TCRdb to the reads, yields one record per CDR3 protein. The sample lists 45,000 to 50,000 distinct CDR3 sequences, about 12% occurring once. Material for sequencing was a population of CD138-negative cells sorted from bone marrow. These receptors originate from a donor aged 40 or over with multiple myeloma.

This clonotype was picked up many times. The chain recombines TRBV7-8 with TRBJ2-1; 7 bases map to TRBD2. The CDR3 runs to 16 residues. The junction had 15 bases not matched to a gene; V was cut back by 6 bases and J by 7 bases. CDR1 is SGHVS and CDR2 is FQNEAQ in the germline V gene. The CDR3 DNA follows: TGTGCCAGCAGACTAGGGTGGGCGGGAGTTTCAAATGAGCAGTTCTTC. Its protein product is CASRLGWAGVSNEQFF.

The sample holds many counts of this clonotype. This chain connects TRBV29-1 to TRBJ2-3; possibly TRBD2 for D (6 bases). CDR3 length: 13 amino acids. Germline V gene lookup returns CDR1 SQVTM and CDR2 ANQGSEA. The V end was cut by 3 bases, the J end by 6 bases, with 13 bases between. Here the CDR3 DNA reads TGCAGCGTTGATGCCGCGGGAATCGATACGCAGTATTTT. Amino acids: CSVDAAGIDTQYF.

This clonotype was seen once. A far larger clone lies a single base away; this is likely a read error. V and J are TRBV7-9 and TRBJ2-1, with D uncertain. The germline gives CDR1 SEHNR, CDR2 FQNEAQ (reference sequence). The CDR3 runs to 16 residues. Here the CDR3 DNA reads TGTGCCAGCAGCTTAAACAGCCCCTTGTCTTACAATGGGCAGTTCTTC. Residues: CASSLNSPLSYNGQFF.

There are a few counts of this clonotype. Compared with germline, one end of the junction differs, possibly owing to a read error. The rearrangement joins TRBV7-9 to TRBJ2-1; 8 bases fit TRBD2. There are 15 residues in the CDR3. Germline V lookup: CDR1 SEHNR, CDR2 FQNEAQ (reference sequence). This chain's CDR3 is CASSFTSGRIDEQFF. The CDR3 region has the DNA TGCGCCAGCAGTTTCACCAGCGGGAGAATCGATGAGCAGTTCTTC.

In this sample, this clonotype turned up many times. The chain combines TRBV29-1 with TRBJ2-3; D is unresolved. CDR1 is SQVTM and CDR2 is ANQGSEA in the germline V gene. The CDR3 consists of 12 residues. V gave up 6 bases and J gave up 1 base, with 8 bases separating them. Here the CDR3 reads CSVSRGTDTQYF. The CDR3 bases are TGCAGCGTATCCCGTGGCACAGATACGCAGTATTTT.

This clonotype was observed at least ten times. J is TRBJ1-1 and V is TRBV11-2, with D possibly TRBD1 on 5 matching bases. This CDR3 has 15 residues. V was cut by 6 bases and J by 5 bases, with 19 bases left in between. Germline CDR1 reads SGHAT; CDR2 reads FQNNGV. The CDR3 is CASRLFRESGTEAFF. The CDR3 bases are TGTGCCAGCAGGCTTTTCAGGGAAAGTGGGACTGAAGCTTTCTTT.

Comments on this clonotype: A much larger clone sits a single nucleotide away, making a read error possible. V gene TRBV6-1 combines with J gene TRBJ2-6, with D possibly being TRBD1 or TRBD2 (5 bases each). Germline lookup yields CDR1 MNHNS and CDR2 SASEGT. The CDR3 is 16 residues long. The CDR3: CASSVGKPSGGNVLTF. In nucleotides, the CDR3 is TGTGCCAGCAGTGTAGGCAAACCCTCTGGGGGCAACGTCCTGACTTTC.

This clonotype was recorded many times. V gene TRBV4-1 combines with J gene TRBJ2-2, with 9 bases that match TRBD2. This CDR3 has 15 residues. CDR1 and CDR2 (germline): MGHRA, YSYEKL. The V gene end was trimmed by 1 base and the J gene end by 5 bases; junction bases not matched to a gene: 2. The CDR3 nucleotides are TGCGCCAGCAGCCAAGGGCTAGCGGGAACCGGGGAGCTGTTTTTT. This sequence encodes CASSQGLAGTGELFF.

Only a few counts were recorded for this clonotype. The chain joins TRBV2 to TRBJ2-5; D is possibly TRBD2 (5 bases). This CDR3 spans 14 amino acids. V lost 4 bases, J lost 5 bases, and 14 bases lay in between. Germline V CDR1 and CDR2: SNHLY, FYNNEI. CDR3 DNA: TGTGCCAGCAGTGGTTTAGGAGGCCGGGAGACCCAGTACTTC. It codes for CASSGLGGRETQYF.

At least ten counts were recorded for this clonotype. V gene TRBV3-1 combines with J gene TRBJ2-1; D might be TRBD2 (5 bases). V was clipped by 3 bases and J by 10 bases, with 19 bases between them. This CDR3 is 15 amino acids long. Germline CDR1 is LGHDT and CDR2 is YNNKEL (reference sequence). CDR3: CASSQEWVAGGEQFF. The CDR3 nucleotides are TGTGCCAGCAGCCAGGAATGGGTGGCGGGCGGGGAGCAGTTCTTC.

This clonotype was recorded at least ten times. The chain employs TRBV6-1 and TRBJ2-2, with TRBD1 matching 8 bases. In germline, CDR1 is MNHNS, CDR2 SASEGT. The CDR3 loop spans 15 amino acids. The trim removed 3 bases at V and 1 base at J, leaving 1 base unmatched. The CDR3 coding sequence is TGTGCCAGCAGTGAGGGGACAGGGAACACCGGGGAGCTGTTTTTT. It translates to CASSEGTGNTGELFF.

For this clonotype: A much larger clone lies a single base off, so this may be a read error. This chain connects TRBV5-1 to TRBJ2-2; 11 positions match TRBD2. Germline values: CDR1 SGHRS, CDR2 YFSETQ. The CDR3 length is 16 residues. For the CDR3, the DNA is TGCGCCAGCAGCAGGACTAGCGGGCCCGACACCGGGAAGCTGTTTTTT. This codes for CASSRTSGPDTGKLFF.

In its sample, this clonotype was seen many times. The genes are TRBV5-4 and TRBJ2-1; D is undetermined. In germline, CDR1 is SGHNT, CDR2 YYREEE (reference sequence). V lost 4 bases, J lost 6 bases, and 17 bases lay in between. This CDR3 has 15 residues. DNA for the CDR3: TGTGCCAGCAGCCCGGAGAGACCAACACGCAATGAGCAGTTCTTC. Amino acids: CASSPERPTRNEQFF.

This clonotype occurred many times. The DNA of the CDR3 is TGTGCCAGCAGCTTAGGGAGAACGGGGATGAGCACTGAAGCTTTCTTT. The encoded protein is CASSLGRTGMSTEAFF. The rearrangement uses TRBV7-9 and TRBJ1-1, with D unresolved. Trimming removed 1 base from V and 4 bases from J, with 16 bases in between. CDR3 length equals 16 residues. Germline V gene data show CDR1 as SEHNR and CDR2 as FQNEAQ (reference sequence).